The source of this T cell receptor (beta chain) is a study of blood T cell repertoires in COVID-19. Study-level background: T cells, B-cell-depleted T cells, or PBMCs provided the cDNA or gDNA that served as material.

The table came from immunoSEQ multiplex PCR; TCRdb's copy has only in-frame clones and leaves some out. The sample contains hundreds of thousands of clones, around 86% of which appear only once. Recovered participants had two consecutive negative NP/OP PCR tests, healthcare professional clearance, or symptom resolution. From germline, CDR1 is SEHNR and CDR2 FQNEAQ (reference sequence). The CDR3 covers 15 residues. The germline V and J ends were trimmed by 6 bases and 0 bases, with 14 bases remaining between them. The sequencing input was PBMCs or T cells enriched from blood (not recorded which). The rearrangement uses TRBV7-9 and TRBJ1-1; tentative D call: TRBD1 (5 bases). The sequence came from a middle-aged man who had recovered from COVID-19. CDR3 sequence (DNA): TGTGCCAGCAGACCTCGGACAACCCTGAACACTGAAGCTTTCTTT. This translates into CASRPRTTLNTEAFF.